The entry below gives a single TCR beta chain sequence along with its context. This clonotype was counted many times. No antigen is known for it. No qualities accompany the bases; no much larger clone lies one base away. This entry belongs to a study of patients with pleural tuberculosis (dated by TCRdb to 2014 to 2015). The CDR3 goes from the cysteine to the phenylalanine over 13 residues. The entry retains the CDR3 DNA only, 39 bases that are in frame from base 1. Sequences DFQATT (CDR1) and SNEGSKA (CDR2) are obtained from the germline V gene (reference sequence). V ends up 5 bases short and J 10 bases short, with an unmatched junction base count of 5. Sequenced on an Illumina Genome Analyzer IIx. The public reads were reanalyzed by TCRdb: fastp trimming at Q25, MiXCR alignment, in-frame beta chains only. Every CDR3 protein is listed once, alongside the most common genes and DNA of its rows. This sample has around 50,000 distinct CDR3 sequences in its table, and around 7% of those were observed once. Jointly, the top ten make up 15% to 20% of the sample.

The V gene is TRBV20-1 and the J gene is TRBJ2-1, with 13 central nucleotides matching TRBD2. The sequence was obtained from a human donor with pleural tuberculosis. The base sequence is TGCAGTGCTTGGACTAGCGGGAGAGGAGAGCAGTTCTTC. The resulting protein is CSAWTSGRGEQFF.